Sequencing of this T cell receptor (beta chain) was carried out in a study of blood T cells in healthy people across ages. A second PCR, run for roughly 6 to 11 cycles, used a sample-barcoded 5' primer plus a J-beta primer mix. Each TCR beta cDNA got a 12-nucleotide random molecular identifier. TCRdb re-derived calls from the 5' RACE reads in MiXCR, one entry per CDR3 protein. Of around 1,900,000 distinct CDR3 sequences listed, 30% to 40% are singletons. With respect to this clonotype: Its antigen is still unknown.

Overall study findings and caveats: Roughly linear declines in TCR beta diversity per million T cells occurred with age. With unsorted PBMCs, a conclusive comparison of naive versus antigen-experienced cells was not possible. Compared with aged donors, long-lived donors showed fewer expanded clones, suggesting selection.

This TCR was sampled from a human donor in good health. Sequencing was carried out using blood.

The CDR3 nucleotides are TGCAGCGCTCTCACAGGGATCTCCTACGAGCAGTTCTTC. It encodes CSALTGISYEQFF. The chain links TRBV29-1 to TRBJ2-1; D may be TRBD1 (6 bases). The CDR3 sequence is 13 residues long. Trimming shortened V by 7 bases and J by 10 bases, and 20 bases separated the two germline ends. Germline V CDR1 and CDR2: SQVTM, ANQGSEA.